This TCR beta chain was captured in a study of lymphopenia after photon versus proton radiotherapy. Study conclusions and caveats: Better survival with proton therapy was suggested as possible, not demonstrated.

Produced via immunoSEQ multiplex PCR; TCRdb's table is partial and in-frame only. The data contain approximately 170,000 clones, about 88% of them singletons. Concerning this clone: Antigen specificity is unknown.

CDR1 is LNHNV and CDR2 is YYDKDF in the germline V gene (reference sequence). V gave up 5 bases and J gave up 4 bases; unmatched junction bases: 10. This CDR3 comprises 15 residues. The V gene is TRBV15, the J gene TRBJ1-2; 7 bases fit TRBD1. The material sequenced was peripheral blood, taken from a patient treated with photon-based radiotherapy. This TCR came from a man in his fifties or sixties with gastric cancer. The CDR3 DNA sequence: TGTGCCACCAGCGGATTTACACAGGGGCGCTATGGCTACACCTTC. This translates into CATSGFTQGRYGYTF.